This TCR beta chain appears in the sequencing data of a study of blood T cell repertoires in COVID-19. Study summary: Material from acute and convalescent COVID-19 was sourced from the United States, Italy and Spain.

The study recruited people aged about 18 to 90 years across approximately 25 US areas. In the source study's methods: Amplification of reference gene primers was used by the study to estimate nucleated cell counts. Clones were sequenced by immunoSEQ multiplex PCR, and TCRdb holds only the in-frame ones, with some missing. V and J calls and clone size are given by that table; D and trimming were obtained from the DNA. Of about 240,000 clones listed, 87% are singletons. This clone came up a few times. The TCR sequence derives from a woman in her 30s with acute COVID-19. Material for sequencing was PBMCs or T cells enriched from blood (not recorded which).

The CDR3 loop reads CASTRRNLAPSGNTIYF. CDR3 sequence (DNA): TGTGCCAGTACTAGGCGGAACCTCGCTCCCTCTGGAAACACCATATATTTT. This chain links TRBV19 with TRBJ1-3, with D hard to call. CDR3 size: 17 residues. Trimming pared 7 bases from V and 0 bases from J, leaving 19 bases between. The germline V gene encodes CDR1 LNHDA and CDR2 SQIVND (reference sequence).